This T cell receptor (beta chain) was captured by sequencing in a study of blood T cell repertoires in COVID-19. About the study: The origin of the acute and convalescent COVID-19 samples was the United States, Italy and Spain.

The data were produced by immunoSEQ multiplex PCR, yet TCRdb's version contains in-frame clones alone and is incomplete. The sample lists 250,000 to 350,000 clones; around nine tenths were seen once. The CDR3 runs to 13 residues. The V end lost 4 bases, the J end lost 5 bases, and 8 bases lay between the germline ends. Per germline, CDR1 MNHEY and CDR2 SVGAGI. Sample: PBMCs or T cells enriched from blood (not recorded which). V and J are TRBV6-5 and TRBJ2-2; D is unclear. The sequence derives from a woman aged 40 to 50 who had recovered from COVID-19. The CDR3 region has the DNA TGTGCCAGCAGTTGGGCGCAAACCGGGGAGCTGTTTTTT. Its translation: CASSWAQTGELFF.